This T cell receptor beta chain is drawn from a study of post-analysis software for immune sequencing data. As to this clonotype: Its antigen is not identified.

TCR beta libraries were prepared from cDNA with unique molecular identifiers. Each CDR3 protein gets one entry after TCRdb re-called the PCR reads with MiXCR. The sample carries 380,000 or so distinct CDR3 sequences, approximately 33% recorded once. Study results and caveats: Patients had higher frequencies than controls of about 5 TRBV segments, including TRBV5-6, TRBV5-1 and TRBV20-1.

This CDR3 has 13 amino acids. Germline V gene sequence: CDR1 DFQATT, CDR2 SNEGSKA (reference sequence). The V end lost 1 base, the J end lost 2 bases, and 7 bases lay between the germline ends. Sequencing was performed on blood. This clonotype was obtained from a girl under 18 with multiple sclerosis. This chain connects TRBV20-1 to TRBJ2-3, with D unresolved. The CDR3 DNA reads as TGCAGTGCTAGAGGCAGATTCACAGATACGCAGTATTTT. This sequence encodes CSARGRFTDTQYF.